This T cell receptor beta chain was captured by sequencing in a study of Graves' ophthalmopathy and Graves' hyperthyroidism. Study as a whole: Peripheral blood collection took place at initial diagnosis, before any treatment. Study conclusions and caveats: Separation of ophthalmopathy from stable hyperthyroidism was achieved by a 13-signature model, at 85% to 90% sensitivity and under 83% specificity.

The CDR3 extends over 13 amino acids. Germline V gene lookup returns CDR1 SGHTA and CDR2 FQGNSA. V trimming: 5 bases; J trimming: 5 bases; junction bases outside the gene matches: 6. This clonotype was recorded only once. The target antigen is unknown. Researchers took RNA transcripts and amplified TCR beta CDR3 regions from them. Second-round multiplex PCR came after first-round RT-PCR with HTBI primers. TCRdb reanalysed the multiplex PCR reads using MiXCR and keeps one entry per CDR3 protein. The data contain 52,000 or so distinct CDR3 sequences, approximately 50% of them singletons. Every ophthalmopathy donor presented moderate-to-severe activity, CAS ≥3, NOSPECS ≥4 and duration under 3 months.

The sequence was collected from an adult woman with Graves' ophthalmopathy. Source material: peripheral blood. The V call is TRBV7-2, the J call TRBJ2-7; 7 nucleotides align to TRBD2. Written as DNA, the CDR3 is TGTGCCAGCAGCAGCGGGGCTGGGAACGAGCAGTACTTC. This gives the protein CASSSGAGNEQYF.